This T cell receptor beta chain emerged from a study of OX40 agonist ivuxolimab in advanced cancers. The V and J ends lost 3 bases and 8 bases respectively, with 13 bases between them. The germline V gene has CDR1 SGHTA and CDR2 FQGNSA. This CDR3 has 13 amino acids. Profiling relied on immunoSEQ multiplex PCR, and the TCRdb table lists in-frame clones only, not all of them. The repertoire holds 80,000 or so clones, with 85% as singletons. The TCR sequence derives from an adult with an advanced solid tumor such as melanoma, head and neck, liver or kidney cancer. The chain combines TRBV7-2 with TRBJ1-2, with a tentative D call TRBD1 (6 bases). Sequencing used CD4+ or CD8+ T cells sorted from blood, obtained in a trial of the OX40 agonist ivuxolimab. The CDR3 region is CASSLLTGSGYTF. The CDR3, as DNA: TGTGCCAGCAGCTTGCTCACAGGGTCCGGCTACACCTTC.